This T cell receptor (beta chain) was documented in a study of T cell repertoires in cytomegalovirus infection. Study observations and caveats: The study found HLA-C-restricted CMV-specific TCR beta clonotypes dominating the ex vivo response.

Germline CDR1 is MDHEN and CDR2 is SYDVKM. CDR3 length equals 14 residues. V dropped 6 bases and J dropped 4; count of bases not matched to a gene: 8. MiXCR, applied by TCRdb to the reads, yields one record per CDR3 protein. The sample contains about 830,000 distinct CDR3 sequences, over 25% of which appear only once. About this clonotype: What it binds is not known.

The sample here was cultured CD8+ T cells from PBMCs, taken from culture after CMV antigen stimulation. This sequence joins TRBV28 and TRBJ1-1, with TRBD1 matching over 7 bases. This TCR was sampled from a human donor in good health (CMV status not recorded). Some clones in this sample may be carry-over from other donors' samples. CDR3: CASRTQGGSTEAFF. The CDR3 DNA sequence: TGTGCCAGCAGAACTCAGGGGGGGTCCACTGAAGCTTTCTTT.